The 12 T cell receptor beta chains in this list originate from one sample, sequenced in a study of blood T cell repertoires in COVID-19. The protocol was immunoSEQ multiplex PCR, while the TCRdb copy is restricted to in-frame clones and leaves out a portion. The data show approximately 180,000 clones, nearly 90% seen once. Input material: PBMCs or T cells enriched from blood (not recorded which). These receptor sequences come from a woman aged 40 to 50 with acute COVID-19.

The CDR3 coding sequence is TGTGCCAGCAGTCTCTCGGGCGGGGAGACCCAGTACTTC. Its translation: CASSLSGGETQYF. J is TRBJ2-5 and V is TRBV27; D perhaps matches TRBD2 (5 bases). This CDR3 comprises 13 residues. Germline V gene lookup returns CDR1 MNHEY and CDR2 SMNVEV (reference sequence). Deletions cut 5 bases from V and 5 bases from J, with 12 bases between.

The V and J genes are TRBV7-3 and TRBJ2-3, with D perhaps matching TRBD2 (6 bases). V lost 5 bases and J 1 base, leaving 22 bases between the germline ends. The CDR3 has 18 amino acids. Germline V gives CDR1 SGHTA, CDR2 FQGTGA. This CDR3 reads CASSLAHGAGLRTDTQYF. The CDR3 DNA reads TGTGCCAGCAGCCTGGCCCACGGTGCGGGGCTACGCACAGATACGCAGTATTTT.

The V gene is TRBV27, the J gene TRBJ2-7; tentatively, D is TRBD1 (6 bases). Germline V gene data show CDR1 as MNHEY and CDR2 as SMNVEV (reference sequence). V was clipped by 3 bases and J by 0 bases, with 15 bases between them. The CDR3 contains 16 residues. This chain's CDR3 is CASSFSGQGSSYEQYF. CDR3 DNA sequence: TGTGCCAGCAGTTTTTCCGGCCAGGGGTCCTCCTACGAGCAGTACTTC.

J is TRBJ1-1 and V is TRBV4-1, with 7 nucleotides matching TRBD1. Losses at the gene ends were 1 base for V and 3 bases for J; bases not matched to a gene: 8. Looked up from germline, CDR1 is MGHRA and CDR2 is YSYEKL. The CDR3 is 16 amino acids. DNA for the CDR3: TGCGCCAGCAGCCAAGGGCAGGGGGTGTGGTACACTGAAGCTTTCTTT. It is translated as CASSQGQGVWYTEAFF.

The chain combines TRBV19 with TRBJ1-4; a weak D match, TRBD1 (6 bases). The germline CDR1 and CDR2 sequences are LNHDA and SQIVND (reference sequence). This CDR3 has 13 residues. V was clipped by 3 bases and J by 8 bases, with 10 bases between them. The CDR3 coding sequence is TGTGCCAGTAGTATGAGGACAGCCGAAAAACTGTTTTTT. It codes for CASSMRTAEKLFF.

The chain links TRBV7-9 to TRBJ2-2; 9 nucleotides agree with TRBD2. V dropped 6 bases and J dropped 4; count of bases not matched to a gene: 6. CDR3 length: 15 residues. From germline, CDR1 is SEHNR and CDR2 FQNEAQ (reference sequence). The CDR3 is CASRRTSAFTGELFF. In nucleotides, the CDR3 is TGTGCCAGCAGACGGACTAGCGCGTTCACCGGGGAGCTGTTTTTT.

DNA for the CDR3: TGTGCCACCAGGACGGACGGGGACACTGAAGCTTTCTTT. Residues: CATRTDGDTEAFF. This chain connects TRBV24-1 to TRBJ1-1; D is undetermined. The CDR3 totals 13 residues. Trimming shortened V by 7 bases and J by 3 bases, and 11 bases separated the two germline ends. CDR1 and CDR2 from the germline V gene are KGHDR and SFDVKD.

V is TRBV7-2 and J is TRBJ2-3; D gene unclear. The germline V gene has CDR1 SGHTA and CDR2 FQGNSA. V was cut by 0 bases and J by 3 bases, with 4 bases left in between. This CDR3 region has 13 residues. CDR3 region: CASSLARTDTQYF. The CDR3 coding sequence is TGTGCCAGCAGCTTAGCCAGGACAGATACGCAGTATTTT.

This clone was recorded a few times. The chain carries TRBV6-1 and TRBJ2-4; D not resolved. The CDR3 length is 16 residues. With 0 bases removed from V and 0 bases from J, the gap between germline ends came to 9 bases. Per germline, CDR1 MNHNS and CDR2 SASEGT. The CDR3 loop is CASSEALSVAKNIQYF. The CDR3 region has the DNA TGTGCCAGCAGTGAAGCGCTCAGTGTAGCCAAAAACATTCAGTACTTC.

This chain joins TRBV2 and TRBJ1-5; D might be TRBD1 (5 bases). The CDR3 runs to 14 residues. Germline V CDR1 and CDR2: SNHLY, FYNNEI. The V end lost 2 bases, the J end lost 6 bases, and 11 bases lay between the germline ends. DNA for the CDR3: TGTGCCAGCAGTGAACGGGGGAGCCGTCAGCCCCAGCATTTT. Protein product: CASSERGSRQPQHF.

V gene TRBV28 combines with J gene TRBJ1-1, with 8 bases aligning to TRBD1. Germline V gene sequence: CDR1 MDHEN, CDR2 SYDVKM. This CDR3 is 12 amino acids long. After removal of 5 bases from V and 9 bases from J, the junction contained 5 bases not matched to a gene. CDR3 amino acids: CASSRRTGKAFF. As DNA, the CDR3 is TGTGCCAGCAGTCGCAGGACAGGGAAAGCTTTCTTT.

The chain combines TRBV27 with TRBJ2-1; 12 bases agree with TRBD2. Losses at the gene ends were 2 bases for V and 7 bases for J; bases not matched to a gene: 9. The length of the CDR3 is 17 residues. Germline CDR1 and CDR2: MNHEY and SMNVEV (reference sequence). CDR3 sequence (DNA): TGTGCCAGCAGTTTAAGGGTGACTAGCGGGAGAAAAAATGAGCAGTTCTTC. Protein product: CASSLRVTSGRKNEQFF.